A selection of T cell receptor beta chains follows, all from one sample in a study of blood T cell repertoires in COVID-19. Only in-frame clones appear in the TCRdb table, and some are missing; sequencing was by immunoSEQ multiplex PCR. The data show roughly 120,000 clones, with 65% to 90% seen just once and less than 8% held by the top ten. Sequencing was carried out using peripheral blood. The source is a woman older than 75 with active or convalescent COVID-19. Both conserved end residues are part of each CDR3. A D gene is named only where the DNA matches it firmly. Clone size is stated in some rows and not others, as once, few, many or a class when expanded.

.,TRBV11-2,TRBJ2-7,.,CASSFGREFYEQYF,TGTGCCAGCAGCTTCGGCAGGGAATTCTACGAGCAGTACTTC
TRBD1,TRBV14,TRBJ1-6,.,CASSQKWGQGNSPLHF,TGTGCCAGCAGCCAAAAGTGGGGACAGGGTAATTCACCCCTCCACTTT
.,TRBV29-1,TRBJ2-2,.,CSVERRGRNTGELFF,TGCAGCGTTGAAAGGAGGGGCCGGAACACCGGGGAGCTGTTTTTT
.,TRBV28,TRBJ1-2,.,CASSTRRVYGYTF,TGTGCCAGCAGTACAAGGAGAGTCTATGGCTACACCTTC
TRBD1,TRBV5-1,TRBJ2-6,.,CASSLRWGQGASSGANVLTF,TGCGCCAGCAGCTTGAGGTGGGGACAGGGGGCTTCCTCTGGGGCCAACGTCCTGACTTTC
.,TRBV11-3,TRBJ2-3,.,CASSLAGGADTQYF,TGTGCCAGCAGCTTAGCTGGGGGCGCGGATACGCAGTATTTT
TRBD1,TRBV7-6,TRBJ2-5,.,CASSPGQGETQYF,TGTGCCAGCAGCCCCGGACAGGGGGAGACCCAGTACTTC
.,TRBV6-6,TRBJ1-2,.,CASRDSQDYGYTF,TGTGCCAGCAGAGACTCCCAAGACTATGGCTACACCTTC
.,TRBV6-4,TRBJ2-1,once,CASSTTMGSGNEQFF,TGTGCCAGCAGTACGACTATGGGATCGGGCAATGAGCAGTTCTTC
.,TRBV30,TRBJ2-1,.,CAWSRGSSYNEQFF,TGTGCCTGGAGCAGGGGAAGCTCCTACAATGAGCAGTTCTTC
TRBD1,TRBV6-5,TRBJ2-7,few,CASSYRDSRYEQYF,TGTGCCAGCAGTTACCGGGACAGTCGATACGAGCAGTACTTC
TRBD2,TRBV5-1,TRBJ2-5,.,CASSPGLAGETQYF,TGCGCCAGCAGCCCTGGACTAGCGGGAGAGACCCAGTACTTC
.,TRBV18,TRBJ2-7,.,CASSPQGLNEQYF,TGTGCCAGCTCACCACAGGGGTTGAACGAGCAGTACTTC
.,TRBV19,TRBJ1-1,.,CASSVGLPTVEAFF,TGTGCCAGTAGTGTCGGACTTCCCACCGTTGAAGCTTTCTTT
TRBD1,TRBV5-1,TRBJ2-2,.,CASSFGQGANTGELFF,TGCGCCAGCAGCTTTGGACAGGGCGCGAACACCGGGGAGCTGTTTTTT
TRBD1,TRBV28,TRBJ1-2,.,CASTNSDRGRGNYGYTF,TGTGCCAGCACCAACAGCGACAGGGGGCGAGGTAACTATGGCTACACCTTC
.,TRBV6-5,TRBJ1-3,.,CASRTGYSGNTIYF,TGTGCCAGCAGAACGGGGTACTCTGGAAACACCATATATTTT
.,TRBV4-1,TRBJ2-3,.,CASSQDKARASSDTQYF,TGCGCCAGCAGCCAAGATAAGGCCAGGGCTTCGTCCGATACGCAGTATTTT
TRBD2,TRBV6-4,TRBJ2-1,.,CASSPDGTSGSWEQFF,TGTGCCAGCAGCCCAGACGGGACTAGCGGGAGCTGGGAGCAGTTCTTC
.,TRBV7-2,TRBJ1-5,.,CASSSPQGFSNQPQHF,TGTGCCAGCAGCTCACCCCAGGGTTTTAGCAATCAGCCCCAGCATTTT
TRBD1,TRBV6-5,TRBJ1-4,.,CASRDQGAGKLFF,TGTGCCAGCAGGGACCAGGGGGCGGGAAAACTGTTTTTT
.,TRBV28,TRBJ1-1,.,CASSFRPGYEAFF,TGTGCCAGCAGTTTCAGGCCGGGGTATGAAGCTTTCTTT
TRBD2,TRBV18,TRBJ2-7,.,CASSTSGFYEQYF,TGTGCCAGCTCCACTAGCGGTTTCTACGAGCAGTACTTC
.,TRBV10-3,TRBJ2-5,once,CATDRVGGETQYF,TGTGCCACTGACAGGGTAGGAGGGGAGACCCAGTACTTC
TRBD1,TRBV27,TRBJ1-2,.,CASTRAGQGTYGYTF,TGTGCCAGCACCCGGGCGGGACAGGGAACCTATGGCTACACCTTC
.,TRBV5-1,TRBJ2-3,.,CASSSTSTDTQYF,TGCGCCAGCAGTTCAACTAGTACAGATACGCAGTATTTT
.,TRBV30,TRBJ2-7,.,CAWSPSGPYEQYF,TGTGCCTGGAGTCCGAGTGGGCCCTACGAGCAGTACTTC
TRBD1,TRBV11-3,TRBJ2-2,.,CASSSLGTGDTGELFF,TGTGCCAGCAGCTCCCTCGGGACAGGGGATACCGGGGAGCTGTTTTTT
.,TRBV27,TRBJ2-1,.,CASSLSAPRSSYNEQFF,TGTGCCAGCAGTTTATCGGCCCCAAGGAGCTCCTACAATGAGCAGTTCTTC
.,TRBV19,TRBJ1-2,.,CASSSSLTNGYTF,TGTGCCAGTAGTAGCTCTCTAACGAATGGCTACACCTTC
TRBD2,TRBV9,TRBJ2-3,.,CASSLGLAGGRDTQYF,TGTGCCAGCAGCTTGGGACTAGCGGGAGGAAGGGATACGCAGTATTTT
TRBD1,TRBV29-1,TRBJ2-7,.,CSVVGQGLGEQYF,TGCAGCGTTGTGGGACAGGGGCTGGGGGAGCAGTACTTC
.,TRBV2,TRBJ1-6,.,CASRTLRRRQKNNSPLHF,TGTGCCAGCAGGACTCTCCGCCGGAGACAGAAGAATAATTCACCCCTCCACTTT
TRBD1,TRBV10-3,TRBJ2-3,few,CAIIRGPGTDTQYF,TGTGCCATCATCAGGGGGCCTGGCACAGATACGCAGTATTTT
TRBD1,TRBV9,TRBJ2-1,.,CASSVHGSGTGDHEQFF,TGTGCCAGCAGCGTACACGGTTCCGGGACAGGGGATCATGAGCAGTTCTTC
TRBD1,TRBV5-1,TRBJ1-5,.,CASSLDGTVSNQPQHF,TGCGCCAGCAGCTTGGACGGGACAGTGAGCAATCAGCCCCAGCATTTT
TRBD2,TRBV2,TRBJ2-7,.,CASNGEGYEQYF,TGTGCCAGCAATGGGGAGGGATACGAGCAGTACTTC
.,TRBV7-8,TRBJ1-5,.,CASSFLGGGANQPQHF,TGTGCCAGCAGCTTTCTTGGGGGAGGAGCAAATCAGCCCCAGCATTTT
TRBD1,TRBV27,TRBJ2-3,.,CASSRGTGGSTDTQYF,TGTGCCAGCAGCCGCGGGACAGGGGGTTCCACAGATACGCAGTATTTT
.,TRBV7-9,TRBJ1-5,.,CASSSVSNQPQHF,TGTGCCAGCAGCTCAGTTAGCAATCAGCCCCAGCATTTT
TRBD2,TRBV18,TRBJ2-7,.,CASSPLAGVYEQYF,TGTGCCAGCTCACCGCTGGCGGGAGTCTACGAGCAGTACTTC
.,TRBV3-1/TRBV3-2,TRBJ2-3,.,CASSHPVTDTQYF,TGTGCCAGCAGCCATCCGGTCACAGATACGCAGTATTTT
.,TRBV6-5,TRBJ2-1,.,CASTFMRWEQFF,TGTGCCAGCACCTTTATGAGGTGGGAGCAGTTCTTC
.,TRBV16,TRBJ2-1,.,CASSQGGGNEQFF,TGTGCCAGCAGCCAAGGAGGTGGGAATGAGCAGTTCTTC
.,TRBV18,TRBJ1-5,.,CASSPDTGSNQPQHF,TGTGCCAGCTCACCCGACACAGGAAGCAATCAGCCCCAGCATTTT
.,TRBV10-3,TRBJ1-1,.,CAISGGVPGVNTEAFF,TGTGCCATCAGTGGAGGGGTTCCGGGGGTGAACACTGAAGCTTTCTTT
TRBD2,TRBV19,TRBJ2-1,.,CASRLVSGTYNEQFF,TGTGCCAGTAGGTTGGTTAGCGGGACCTACAATGAGCAGTTCTTC
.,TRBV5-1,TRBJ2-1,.,CASSLATRGEQFF,TGCGCCAGCAGCTTGGCGACTAGAGGCGAGCAGTTCTTC
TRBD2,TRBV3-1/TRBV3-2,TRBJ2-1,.,CASSQQTGLAGVRDEQFF,TGTGCCAGCAGCCAACAAACCGGACTAGCGGGAGTCCGCGATGAGCAGTTCTTC
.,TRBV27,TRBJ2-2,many,CASSLRRDGGELFF,TGTGCCAGCAGTTTGAGGCGGGACGGCGGGGAGCTGTTTTTT
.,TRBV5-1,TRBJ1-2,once,CASSLDTYGYTF,TGCGCCAGCAGCTTGGACACCTATGGCTACACCTTC
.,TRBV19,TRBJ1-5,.,CASSIPYGGNQPQHF,TGTGCCAGTAGTATCCCGTACGGAGGGAACCAGCCCCAGCATTTT